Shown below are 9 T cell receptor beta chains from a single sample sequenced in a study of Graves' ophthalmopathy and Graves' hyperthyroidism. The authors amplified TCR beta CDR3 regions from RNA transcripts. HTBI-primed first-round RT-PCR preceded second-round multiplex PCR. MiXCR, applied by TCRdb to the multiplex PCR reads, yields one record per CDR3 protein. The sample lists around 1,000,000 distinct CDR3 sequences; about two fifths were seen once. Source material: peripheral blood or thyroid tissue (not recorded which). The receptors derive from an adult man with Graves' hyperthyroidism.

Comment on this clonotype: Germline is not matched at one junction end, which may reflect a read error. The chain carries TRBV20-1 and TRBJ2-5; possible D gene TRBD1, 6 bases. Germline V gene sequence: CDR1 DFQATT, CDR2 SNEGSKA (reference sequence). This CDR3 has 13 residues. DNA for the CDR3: TGCAGTGCTAGAGTACAGGGTGGAGAGACCCAGCACTTC. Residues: CSARVQGGETQHF.

The CDR3 DNA sequence: TGTGCCAGCAGCCAACCGTCAGGGTTTACTCAGCCCCAGCATTTT. It codes for CASSQPSGFTQPQHF. This chain uses TRBV7-9 with TRBJ1-5; possible D gene TRBD1, 5 bases. Germline V gene sequence: CDR1 SEHNR, CDR2 FQNEAQ (reference sequence). Trimming stripped 5 bases from V and 6 bases from J, with 17 bases between. The CDR3 covers 15 residues.

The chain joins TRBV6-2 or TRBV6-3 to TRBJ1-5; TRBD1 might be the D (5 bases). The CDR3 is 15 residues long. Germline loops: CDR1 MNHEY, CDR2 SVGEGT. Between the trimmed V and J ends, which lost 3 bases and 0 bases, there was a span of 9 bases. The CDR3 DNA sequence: TGTGCCAGCAGTTATGACAGCTATAGCAATCAGCCCCAGCATTTT. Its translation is CASSYDSYSNQPQHF.

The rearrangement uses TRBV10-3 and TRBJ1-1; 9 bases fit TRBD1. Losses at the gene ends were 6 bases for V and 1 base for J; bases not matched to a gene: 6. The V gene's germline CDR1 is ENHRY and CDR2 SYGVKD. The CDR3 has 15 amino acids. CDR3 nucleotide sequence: TGTGCCATCAGACGGGACAGGGAGACGAACACTGAAGCTTTCTTT. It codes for CAIRRDRETNTEAFF.

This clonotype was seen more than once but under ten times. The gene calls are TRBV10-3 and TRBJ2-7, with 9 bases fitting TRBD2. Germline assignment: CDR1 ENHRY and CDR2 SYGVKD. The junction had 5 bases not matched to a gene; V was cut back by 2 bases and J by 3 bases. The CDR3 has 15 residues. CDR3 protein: CAISERLAEGYEQYF. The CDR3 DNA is TGTGCCATCAGTGAGAGACTAGCGGAGGGCTACGAGCAGTACTTC.

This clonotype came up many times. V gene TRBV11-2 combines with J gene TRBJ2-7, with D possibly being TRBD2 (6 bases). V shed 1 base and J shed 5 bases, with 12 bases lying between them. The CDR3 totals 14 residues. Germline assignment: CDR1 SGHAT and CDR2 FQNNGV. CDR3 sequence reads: CASSLVRGRDEQYF. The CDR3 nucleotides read TGTGCCAGCAGCTTAGTGCGGGGACGGGACGAGCAGTACTTC. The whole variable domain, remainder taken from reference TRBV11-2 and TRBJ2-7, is EAGVAQSPRYKIIEKRQSVAFWCNPISGHATLYWYQQILGQGPKLLIQFQNNGVVDDSQLPKDRFSAERLKGVDSTLKIQPAKLEDSAVYLCASSLVRGRDEQYFGPGTRLTVT.

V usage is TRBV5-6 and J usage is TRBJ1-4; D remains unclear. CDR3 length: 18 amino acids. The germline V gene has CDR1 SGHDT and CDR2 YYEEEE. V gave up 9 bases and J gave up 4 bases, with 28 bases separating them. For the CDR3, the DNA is TGTGCCATCACCCCGCCGGTCGCACCCCCCCGGAATAATGAAAAACTGTTTTTT. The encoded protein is CAITPPVAPPRNNEKLFF.

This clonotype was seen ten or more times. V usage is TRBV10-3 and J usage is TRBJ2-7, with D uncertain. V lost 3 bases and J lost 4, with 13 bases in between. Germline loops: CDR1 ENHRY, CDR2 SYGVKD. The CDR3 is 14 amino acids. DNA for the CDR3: TGTGCCATCAGTGATGGGGTGGCCGCATACGAGCAGTACTTC. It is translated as CAISDGVAAYEQYF.

The CDR3 is CASSLDRPIYEQYF. CDR3 coding DNA: TGTGCCAGCAGCTTAGACCGCCCGATCTACGAGCAGTACTTC. The V call is TRBV7-9, the J call TRBJ2-7, with D unresolved. V lost 1 base and J lost 3, with 10 bases in between. Per the germline V gene, CDR1 is SEHNR and CDR2 is FQNEAQ (reference sequence). The CDR3 spans 14 residues. Together with reference TRBV7-9 and TRBJ2-7, the CDR3 gives the full variable domain: DTGVSQNPRHKITKRGQNVTFRCDPISEHNRLYWYRQTLGQGPEFLTYFQNEAQLEKSRLLSDRFSAERPKGSFSTLEIQRTEQGDSAMYLCASSLDRPIYEQYFGPGTRLTVT.